Listed below are T cell receptor beta chains from one sample, sequenced in a study of T cell responses to AZD1222 COVID-19 vaccine. Sequencing was performed with immunoSEQ multiplex PCR; in TCRdb, only in-frame clones are kept and a portion is missing. The sample holds some 120,000 clones; approximately 87% are singletons and the top ten take approximately 12%. The sample here was peripheral blood, taken on day 0 of AZD1222 vaccination. These receptors were collected from an adult in good health. Both conserved end residues are part of each CDR3. A D gene is named only where the DNA matches it firmly. Only some rows state a clone size, as once, few, many or a class for expanded clones.

V,D,length,size,J,DNA,CDR3
TRBV28,-,14,-,TRBJ2-6,TGTGCCAGCAGGAGGTCGGACCGCGTAAACGTCCTGACTTTC,CASRRSDRVNVLTF
TRBV6-2/TRBV6-3,-,18,-,TRBJ1-5,TGTGCCAGCAGTTACTTTTTGGACAGACATGGGGACAATCAGCCCCAGCATTTT,CASSYFLDRHGDNQPQHF
TRBV24-1,-,15,-,TRBJ2-3,TGTGCCACCAGTGATTTGAGTTCAGGGGGGGATACGCAGTATTTT,CATSDLSSGGDTQYF
TRBV5-4,TRBD2,17,-,TRBJ2-1,TGTGCCAGCAGCCCCGGGACTAGCGGGAGAGGTATCAATGAGCAGTTCTTC,CASSPGTSGRGINEQFF
TRBV25-1,TRBD2,16,-,TRBJ2-2,TGTGCCAGCTCCAGGGTTAGCGGGAGGGTCACCGGGGAGCTGTTTTTT,CASSRVSGRVTGELFF
TRBV6-5,TRBD2,15,-,TRBJ2-7,TGTGCCAGCAGTTACCAGCGGGGGCCCTCCTACGAGCAGTACTTC,CASSYQRGPSYEQYF
TRBV28,-,17,-,TRBJ1-2,TGTGCCAGCAGTCCCGCGCAGGGTAGGACTTCGGAATATGGCTACACCTTC,CASSPAQGRTSEYGYTF
TRBV9,-,17,-,TRBJ2-3,TGTGCCAGCAGCGAGACCCCCGGACGACAGGTCACAGATACGCAGTATTTT,CASSETPGRQVTDTQYF
TRBV2,-,14,-,TRBJ2-5,TGTGCCAGCAAATGGGAGCCGTACCAAGAGACCCAGTACTTC,CASKWEPYQETQYF
TRBV4-3,-,15,once,TRBJ2-5,TGCGCCAGCAGCCAAGACTCGGGACAATTGGAGACCCAGTACTTC,CASSQDSGQLETQYF
TRBV3-1/TRBV3-2,TRBD2,18,-,TRBJ2-1,TGTGCCAGCAGCCAGCGGACTAGCGGGAGTGGGATCTACAATGAGCAGTTCTTC,CASSQRTSGSGIYNEQFF
TRBV18,-,14,-,TRBJ1-1,TGTGCCAGCTCCCCGGGCACTATGAACACTGAAGCTTTCTTT,CASSPGTMNTEAFF
TRBV13,-,17,few,TRBJ2-7,TGTGCCAGCAGCTCCATTAGGACAACCCGGAGCTCCTACGAGCAGTACTTC,CASSSIRTTRSSYEQYF